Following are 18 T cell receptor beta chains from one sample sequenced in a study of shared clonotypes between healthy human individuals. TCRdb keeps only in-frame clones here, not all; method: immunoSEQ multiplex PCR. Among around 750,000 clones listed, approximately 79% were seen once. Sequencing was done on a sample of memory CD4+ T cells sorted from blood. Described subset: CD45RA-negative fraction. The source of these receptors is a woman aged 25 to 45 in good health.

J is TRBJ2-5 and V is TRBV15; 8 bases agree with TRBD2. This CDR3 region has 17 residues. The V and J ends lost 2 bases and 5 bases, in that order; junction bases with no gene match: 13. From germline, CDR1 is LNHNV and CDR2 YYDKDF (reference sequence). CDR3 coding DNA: TGTGCCACCAGCAGACCCCGGGGGGGAGCGGGATTGGAGACCCAGTACTTC. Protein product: CATSRPRGGAGLETQYF.

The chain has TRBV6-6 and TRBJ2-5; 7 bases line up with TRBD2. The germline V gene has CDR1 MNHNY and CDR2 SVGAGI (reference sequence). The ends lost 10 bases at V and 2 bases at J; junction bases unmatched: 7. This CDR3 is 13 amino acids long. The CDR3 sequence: CATSRGGQETQYF. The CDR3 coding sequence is TGTGCCACCTCCCGCGGGGGTCAAGAGACCCAGTACTTC.

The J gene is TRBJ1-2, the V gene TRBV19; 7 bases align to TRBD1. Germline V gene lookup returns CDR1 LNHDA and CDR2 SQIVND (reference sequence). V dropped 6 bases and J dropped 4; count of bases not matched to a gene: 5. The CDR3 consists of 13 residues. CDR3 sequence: CASRGGQSYGYTF. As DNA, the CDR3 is TGTGCCAGTAGGGGGGGACAGTCCTATGGCTACACCTTC.

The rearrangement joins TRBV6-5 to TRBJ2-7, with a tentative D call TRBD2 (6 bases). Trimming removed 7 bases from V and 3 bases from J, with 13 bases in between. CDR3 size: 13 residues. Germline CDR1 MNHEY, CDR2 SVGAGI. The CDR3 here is CASTPRGIYEQYF. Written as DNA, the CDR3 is TGTGCCAGCACTCCCCGGGGGATCTACGAGCAGTACTTC.

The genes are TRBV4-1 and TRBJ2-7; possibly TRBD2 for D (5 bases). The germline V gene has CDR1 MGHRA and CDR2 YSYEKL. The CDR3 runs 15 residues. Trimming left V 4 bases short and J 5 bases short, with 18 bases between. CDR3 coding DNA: TGCGCCAGCAGCCCCCAAGGGAGCAGGCTCAACGAGCAGTACTTC. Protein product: CASSPQGSRLNEQYF.

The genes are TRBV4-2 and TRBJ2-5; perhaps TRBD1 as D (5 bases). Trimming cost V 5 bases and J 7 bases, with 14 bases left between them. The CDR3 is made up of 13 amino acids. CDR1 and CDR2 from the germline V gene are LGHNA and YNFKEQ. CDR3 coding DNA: TGTGCCAGCAGCTACAGGCCTTCTGGGACCCAGTACTTC. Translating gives CASSYRPSGTQYF.

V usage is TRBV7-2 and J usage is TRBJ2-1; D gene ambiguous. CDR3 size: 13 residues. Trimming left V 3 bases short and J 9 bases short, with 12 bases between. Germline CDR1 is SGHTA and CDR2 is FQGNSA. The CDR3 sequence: CASSFTRVGEQFF. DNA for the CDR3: TGTGCCAGCAGCTTTACCCGGGTTGGTGAGCAGTTCTTC.

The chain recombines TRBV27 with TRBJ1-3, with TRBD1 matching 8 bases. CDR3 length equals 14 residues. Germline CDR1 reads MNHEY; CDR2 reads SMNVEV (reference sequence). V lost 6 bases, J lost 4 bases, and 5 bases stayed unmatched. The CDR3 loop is CASRRTGRGNTIYF. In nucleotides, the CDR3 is TGTGCCAGCAGGCGGACAGGGAGAGGAAACACCATATATTTT.

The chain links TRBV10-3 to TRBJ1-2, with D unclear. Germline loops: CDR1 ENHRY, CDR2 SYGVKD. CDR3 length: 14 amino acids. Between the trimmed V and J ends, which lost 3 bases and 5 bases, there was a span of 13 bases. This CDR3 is CAISDPDEPYGYTF. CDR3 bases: TGTGCCATCAGTGATCCGGACGAGCCTTATGGCTACACCTTC.

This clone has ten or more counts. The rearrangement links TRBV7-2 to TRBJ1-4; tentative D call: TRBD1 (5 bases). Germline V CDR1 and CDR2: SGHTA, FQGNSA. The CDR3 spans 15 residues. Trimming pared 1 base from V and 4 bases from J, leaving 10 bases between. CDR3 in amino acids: CASSLGLQVNEKLFF. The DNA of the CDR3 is TGTGCCAGCAGCTTAGGGTTACAGGTTAATGAAAAACTGTTTTTT.

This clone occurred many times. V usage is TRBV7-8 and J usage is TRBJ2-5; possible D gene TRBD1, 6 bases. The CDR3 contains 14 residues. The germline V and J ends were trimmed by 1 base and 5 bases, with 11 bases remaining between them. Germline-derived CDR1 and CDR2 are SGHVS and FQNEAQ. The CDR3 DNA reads TGTGCCAGCAGCTTAGTGGGGGCGCGGGAGACCCAGTACTTC. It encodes CASSLVGARETQYF.

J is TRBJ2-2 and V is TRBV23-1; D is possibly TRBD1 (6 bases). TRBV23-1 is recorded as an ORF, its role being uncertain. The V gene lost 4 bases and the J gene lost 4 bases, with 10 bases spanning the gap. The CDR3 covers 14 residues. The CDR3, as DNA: TGCGCCAGCAGTCGTGGACAGCTCACCGGGGAGCTGTTTTTT. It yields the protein CASSRGQLTGELFF.

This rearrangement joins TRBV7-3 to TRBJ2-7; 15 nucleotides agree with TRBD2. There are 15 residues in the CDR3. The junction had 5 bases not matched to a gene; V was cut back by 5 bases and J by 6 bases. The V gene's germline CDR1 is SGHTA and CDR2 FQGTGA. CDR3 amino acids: CASSPQGLAGGEQYF. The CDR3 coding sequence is TGTGCCAGCAGCCCCCAGGGACTAGCGGGAGGCGAGCAGTACTTC. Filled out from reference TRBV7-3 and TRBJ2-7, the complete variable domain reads GAGVSQTPSNKVTEKGKYVELRCDPISGHTALYWYRQSLGQGPEFLIYFQGTGAADDSGLPNDRFFAVRPEGSVSTLKIQRTERGDSAVYLCASSPQGLAGGEQYFGPGTRLTVT.

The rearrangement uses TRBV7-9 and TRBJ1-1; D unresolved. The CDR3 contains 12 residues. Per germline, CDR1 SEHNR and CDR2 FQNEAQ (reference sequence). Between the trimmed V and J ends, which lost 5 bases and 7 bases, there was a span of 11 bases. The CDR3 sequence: CASSPQRFEAFF. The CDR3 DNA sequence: TGTGCCAGCAGCCCGCAGAGATTTGAAGCTTTCTTT.

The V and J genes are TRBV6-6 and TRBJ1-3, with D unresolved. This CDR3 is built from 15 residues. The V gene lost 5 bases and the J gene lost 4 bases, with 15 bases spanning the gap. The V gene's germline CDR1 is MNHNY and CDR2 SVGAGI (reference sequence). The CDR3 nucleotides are TGTGCCAGCAGTCCCCCCGCCGATTACGGAAACACCATATATTTT. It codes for CASSPPADYGNTIYF.

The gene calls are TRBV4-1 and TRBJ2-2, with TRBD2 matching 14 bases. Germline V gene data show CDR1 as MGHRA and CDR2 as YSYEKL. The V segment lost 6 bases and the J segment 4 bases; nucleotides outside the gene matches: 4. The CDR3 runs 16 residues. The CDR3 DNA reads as TGCGCCAGCAGGGGGACTAGCGGGAGTGTCACCGGGGAGCTGTTTTTT. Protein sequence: CASRGTSGSVTGELFF.

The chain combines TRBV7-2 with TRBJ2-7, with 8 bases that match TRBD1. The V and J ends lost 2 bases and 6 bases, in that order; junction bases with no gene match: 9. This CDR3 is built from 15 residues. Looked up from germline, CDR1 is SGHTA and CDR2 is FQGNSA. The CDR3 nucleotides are TGTGCCAGCAGCTTATTGGGACAGGCCCCCCTCGAGCAGTACTTC. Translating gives CASSLLGQAPLEQYF.

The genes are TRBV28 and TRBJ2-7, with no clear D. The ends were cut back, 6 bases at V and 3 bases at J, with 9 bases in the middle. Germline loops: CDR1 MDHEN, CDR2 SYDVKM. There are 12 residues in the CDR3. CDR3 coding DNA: TGTGCCAGCAGGACTTACAGCTACGAGCAGTACTTC. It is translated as CASRTYSYEQYF.